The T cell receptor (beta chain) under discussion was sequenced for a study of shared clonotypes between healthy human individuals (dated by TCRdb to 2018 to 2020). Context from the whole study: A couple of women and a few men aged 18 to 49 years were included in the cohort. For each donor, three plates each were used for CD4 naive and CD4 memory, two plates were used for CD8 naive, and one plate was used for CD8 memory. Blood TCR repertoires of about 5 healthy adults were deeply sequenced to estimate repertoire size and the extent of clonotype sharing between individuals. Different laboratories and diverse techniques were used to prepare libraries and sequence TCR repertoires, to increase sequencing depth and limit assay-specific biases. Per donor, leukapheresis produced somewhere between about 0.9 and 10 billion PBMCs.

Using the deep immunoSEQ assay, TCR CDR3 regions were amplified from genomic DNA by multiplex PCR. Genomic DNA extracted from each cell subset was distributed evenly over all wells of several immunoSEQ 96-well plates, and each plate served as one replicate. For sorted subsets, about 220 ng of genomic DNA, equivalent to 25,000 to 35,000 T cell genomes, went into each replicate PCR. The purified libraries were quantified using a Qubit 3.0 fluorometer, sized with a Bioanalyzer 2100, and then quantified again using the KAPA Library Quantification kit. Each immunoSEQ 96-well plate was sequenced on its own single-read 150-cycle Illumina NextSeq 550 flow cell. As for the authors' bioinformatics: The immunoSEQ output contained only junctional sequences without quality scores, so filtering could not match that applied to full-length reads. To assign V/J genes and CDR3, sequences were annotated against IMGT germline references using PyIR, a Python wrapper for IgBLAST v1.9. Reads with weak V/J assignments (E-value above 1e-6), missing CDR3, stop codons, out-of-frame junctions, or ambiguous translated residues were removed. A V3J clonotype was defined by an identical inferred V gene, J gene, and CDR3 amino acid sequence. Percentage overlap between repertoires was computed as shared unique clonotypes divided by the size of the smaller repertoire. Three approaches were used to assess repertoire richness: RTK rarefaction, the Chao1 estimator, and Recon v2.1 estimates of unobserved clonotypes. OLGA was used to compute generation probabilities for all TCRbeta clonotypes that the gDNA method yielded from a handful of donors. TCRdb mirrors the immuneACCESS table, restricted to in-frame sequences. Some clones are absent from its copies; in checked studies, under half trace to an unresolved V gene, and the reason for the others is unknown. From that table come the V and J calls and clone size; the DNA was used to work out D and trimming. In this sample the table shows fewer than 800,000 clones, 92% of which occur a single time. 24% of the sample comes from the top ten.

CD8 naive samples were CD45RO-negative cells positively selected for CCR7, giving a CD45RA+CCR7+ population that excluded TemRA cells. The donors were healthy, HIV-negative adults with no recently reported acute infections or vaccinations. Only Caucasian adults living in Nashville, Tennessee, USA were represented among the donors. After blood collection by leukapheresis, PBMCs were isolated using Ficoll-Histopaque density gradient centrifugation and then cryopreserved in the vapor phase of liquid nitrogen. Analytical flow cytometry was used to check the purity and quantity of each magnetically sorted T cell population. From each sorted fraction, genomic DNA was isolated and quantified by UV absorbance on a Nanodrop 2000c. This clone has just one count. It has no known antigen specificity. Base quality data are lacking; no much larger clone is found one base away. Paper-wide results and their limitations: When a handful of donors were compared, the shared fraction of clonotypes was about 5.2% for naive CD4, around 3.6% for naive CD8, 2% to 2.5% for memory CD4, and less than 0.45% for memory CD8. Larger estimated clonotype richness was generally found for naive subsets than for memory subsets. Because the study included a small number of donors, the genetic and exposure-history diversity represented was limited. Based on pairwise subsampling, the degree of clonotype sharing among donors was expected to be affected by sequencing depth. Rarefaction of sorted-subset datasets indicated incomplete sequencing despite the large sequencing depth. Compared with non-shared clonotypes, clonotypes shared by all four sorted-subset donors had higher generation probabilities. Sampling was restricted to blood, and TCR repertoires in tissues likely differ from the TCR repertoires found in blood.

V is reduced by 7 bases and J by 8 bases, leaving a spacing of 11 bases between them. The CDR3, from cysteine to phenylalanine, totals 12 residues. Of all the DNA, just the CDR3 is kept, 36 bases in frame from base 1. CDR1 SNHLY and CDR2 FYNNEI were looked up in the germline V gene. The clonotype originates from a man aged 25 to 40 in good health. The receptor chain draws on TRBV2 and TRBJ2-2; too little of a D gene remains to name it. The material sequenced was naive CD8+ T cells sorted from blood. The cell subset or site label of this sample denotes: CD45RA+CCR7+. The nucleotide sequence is TGTGCCAGCATCGGTGGGGTGGGGGAGCTGTTTTTT. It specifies CASIGGVGELFF. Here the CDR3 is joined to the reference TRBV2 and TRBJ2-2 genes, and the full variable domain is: EPEVTQTPSHQVTQMGQEVILRCVPISNHLYFYWYRQILGQKVEFLVSFYNNEISEKSEIFDDQFSVERPDGSNFTLKIRSTKLEDSAMYFCASIGGVGELFFGEGSRLTVL.